The clone carrying this TCR beta chain was counted only a few times. Its cognate antigen is unknown. This sample was included in a study of cytomegalovirus exposure and HLA in healthy donors. Study results and limitations: Specificity of a few CMV-associated chains for CMV antigens was verified in vitro.

The PCR had 60 Vbeta and 13 Jbeta primers. In the original processing: A later analysis tallied 65 million to 85 million unique TCR beta chains, approximately 10 million of them shared. Sequenced by immunoSEQ multiplex PCR; TCRdb stores in-frame clones only, minus some. The V and J calls and clone size were taken over from that table, and D and trimming were inferred from the DNA. The sample consists of roughly 180,000 clones, about 9.4% of them appearing once. The sequencing sample was made of PBMCs. The source of this sequence is a woman aged 25 to 39 in good health and CMV-seropositive.

CDR3 sequence: CASSFVDRSNTGELFF. CDR3 DNA sequence: TGTGCCAGCAGTTTCGTGGACAGGTCGAACACCGGGGAGCTGTTTTTT. This chain links TRBV5-6 with TRBJ2-2; TRBD1 matches 7 bases. The CDR3 length is 16 residues. Germline V gene lookup returns CDR1 SGHDT and CDR2 YYEEEE. V was pared by 5 bases and J by 0 bases, with 7 bases of the junction left unmatched.